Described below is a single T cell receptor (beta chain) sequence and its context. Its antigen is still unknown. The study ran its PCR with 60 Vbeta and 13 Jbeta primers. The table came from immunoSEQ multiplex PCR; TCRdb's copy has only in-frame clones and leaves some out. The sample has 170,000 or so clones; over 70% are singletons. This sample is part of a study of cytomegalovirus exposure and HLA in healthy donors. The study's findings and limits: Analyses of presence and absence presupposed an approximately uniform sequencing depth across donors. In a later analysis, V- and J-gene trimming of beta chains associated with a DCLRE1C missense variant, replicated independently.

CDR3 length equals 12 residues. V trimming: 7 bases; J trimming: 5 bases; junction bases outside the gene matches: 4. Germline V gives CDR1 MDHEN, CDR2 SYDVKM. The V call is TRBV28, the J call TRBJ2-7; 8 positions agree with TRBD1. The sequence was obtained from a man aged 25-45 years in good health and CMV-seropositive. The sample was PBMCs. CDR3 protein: CASTDRDHEQYF. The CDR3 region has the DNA TGTGCCAGCACGGACAGGGACCACGAGCAGTACTTC. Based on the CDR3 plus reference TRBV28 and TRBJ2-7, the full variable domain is DVKVTQSSRYLVKRTGEKVFLECVQDMDHENMFWYRQDPGLGLRLIYFSYDVKMKEKGDIPEGYSVSREKKERFSLILESASTNQTSMYLCASTDRDHEQYFGPGTRLTVT.